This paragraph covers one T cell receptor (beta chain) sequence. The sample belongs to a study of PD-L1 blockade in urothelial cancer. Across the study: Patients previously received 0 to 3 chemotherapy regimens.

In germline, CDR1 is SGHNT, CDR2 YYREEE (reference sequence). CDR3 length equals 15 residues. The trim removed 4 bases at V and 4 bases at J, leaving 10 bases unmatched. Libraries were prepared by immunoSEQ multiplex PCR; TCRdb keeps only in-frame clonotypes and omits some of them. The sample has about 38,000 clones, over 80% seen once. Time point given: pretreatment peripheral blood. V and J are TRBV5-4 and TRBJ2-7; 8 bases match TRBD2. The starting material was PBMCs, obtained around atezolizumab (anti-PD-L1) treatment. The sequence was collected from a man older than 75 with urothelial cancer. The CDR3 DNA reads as TGTGCCAGCAGCCCGAACGGGAGGGCCCAGTACGAGCAGTACTTC. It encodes CASSPNGRAQYEQYF. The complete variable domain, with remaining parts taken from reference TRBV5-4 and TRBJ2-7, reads ETGVTQSPTHLIKTRGQQVTLRCSSQSGHNTVSWYQQALGQGPQFIFQYYREEENGRGNFPPRFSGLQFPNYSSELNVNALELDDSALYLCASSPNGRAQYEQYFGPGTRLTVT.